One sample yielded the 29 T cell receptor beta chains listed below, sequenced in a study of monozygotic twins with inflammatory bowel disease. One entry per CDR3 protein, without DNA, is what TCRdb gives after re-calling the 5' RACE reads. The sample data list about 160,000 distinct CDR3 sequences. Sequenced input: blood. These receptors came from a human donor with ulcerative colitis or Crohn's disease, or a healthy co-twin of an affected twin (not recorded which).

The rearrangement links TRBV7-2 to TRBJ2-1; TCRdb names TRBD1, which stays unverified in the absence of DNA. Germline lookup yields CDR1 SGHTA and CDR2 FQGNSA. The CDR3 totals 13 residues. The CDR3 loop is CASSFPWGDEQFF.

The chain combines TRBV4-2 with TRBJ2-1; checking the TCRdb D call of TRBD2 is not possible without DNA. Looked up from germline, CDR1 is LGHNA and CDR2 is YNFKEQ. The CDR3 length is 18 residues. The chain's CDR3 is CASSHQAGGPRSYNEQFF.

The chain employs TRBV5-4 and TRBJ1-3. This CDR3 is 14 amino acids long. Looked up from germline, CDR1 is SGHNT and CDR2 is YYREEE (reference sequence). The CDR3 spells CASKVASSGNTIYF.

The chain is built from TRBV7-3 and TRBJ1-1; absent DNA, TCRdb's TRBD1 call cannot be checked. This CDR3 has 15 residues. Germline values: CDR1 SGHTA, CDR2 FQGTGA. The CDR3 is CASSGGQGMGTEAFF.

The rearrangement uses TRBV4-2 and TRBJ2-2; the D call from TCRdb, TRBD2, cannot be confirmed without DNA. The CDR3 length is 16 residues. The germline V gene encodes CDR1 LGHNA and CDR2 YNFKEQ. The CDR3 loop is CASSQDRGGGTGELFF.

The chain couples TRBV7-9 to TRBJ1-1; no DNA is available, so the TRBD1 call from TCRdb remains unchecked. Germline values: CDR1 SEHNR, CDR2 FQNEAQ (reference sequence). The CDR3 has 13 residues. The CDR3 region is CASSVQGNTEAFF.

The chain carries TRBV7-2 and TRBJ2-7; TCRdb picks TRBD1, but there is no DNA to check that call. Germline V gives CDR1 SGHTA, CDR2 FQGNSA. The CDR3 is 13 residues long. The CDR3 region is CASSFLQGSEQYF. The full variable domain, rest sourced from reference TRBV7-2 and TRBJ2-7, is GAGVSQSPSNKVTEKGKDVELRCDPISGHTALYWYRQSLGQGLEFLIYFQGNSAPDKSGLPSDRFSAERTGGSVSTLTIQRTQQEDSAVYLCASSFLQGSEQYFGPGTRLTVT.

This chain's CDR3 is CASSITSGYNEQFF. J is TRBJ2-1 and V is TRBV7-2; TCRdb picks TRBD2, but there is no DNA to check that call. CDR1 and CDR2 from the germline V gene are SGHTA and FQGNSA. The CDR3 has 14 amino acids.

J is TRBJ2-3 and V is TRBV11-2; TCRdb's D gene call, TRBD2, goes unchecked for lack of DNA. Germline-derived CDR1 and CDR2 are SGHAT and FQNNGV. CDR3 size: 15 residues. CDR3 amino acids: CASSTKTSGRDTQYF.

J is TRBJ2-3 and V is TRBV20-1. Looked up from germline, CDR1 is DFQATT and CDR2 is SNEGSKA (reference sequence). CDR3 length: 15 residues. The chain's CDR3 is CSAVGPGLATDTQYF.

Here the CDR3 reads CASSSGSGYNEQFF. This chain uses TRBV5-1 with TRBJ2-1. The CDR3 extends over 14 amino acids. Germline V CDR1 and CDR2: SGHRS, YFSETQ.

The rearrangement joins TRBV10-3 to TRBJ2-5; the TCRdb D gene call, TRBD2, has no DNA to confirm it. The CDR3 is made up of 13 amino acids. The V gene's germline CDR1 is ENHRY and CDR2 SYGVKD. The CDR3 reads CAIRGDHQETQYF.

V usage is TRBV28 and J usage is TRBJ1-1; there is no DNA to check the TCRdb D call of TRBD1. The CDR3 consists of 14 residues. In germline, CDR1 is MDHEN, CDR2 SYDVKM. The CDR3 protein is CASSFPQGGTEAFF.

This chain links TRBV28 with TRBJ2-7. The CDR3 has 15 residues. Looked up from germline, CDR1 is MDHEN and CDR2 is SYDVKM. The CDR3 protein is CASSLYLEVESGQYF.

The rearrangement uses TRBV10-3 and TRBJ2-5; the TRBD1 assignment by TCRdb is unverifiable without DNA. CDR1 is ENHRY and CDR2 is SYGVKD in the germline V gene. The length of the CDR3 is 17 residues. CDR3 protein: CAISEFMGQGTRETQYF.

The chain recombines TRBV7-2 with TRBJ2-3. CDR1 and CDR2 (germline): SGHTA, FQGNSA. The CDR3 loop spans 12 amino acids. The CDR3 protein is CASSPGGDTQYF. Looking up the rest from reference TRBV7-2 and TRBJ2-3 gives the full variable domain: GAGVSQSPSNKVTEKGKDVELRCDPISGHTALYWYRQSLGQGLEFLIYFQGNSAPDKSGLPSDRFSAERTGGSVSTLTIQRTQQEDSAVYLCASSPGGDTQYFGPGTRLTVL.

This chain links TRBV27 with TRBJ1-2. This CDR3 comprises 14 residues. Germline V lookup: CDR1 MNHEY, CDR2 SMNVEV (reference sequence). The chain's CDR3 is CASSSAGRNYGYTF.

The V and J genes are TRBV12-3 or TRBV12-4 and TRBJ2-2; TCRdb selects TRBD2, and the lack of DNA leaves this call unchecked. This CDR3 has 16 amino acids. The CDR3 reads CASSLGWRANTGELFF.

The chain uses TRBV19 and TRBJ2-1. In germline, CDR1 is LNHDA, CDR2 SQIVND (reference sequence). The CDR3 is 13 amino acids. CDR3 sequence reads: CASSRVVLDEQFF.

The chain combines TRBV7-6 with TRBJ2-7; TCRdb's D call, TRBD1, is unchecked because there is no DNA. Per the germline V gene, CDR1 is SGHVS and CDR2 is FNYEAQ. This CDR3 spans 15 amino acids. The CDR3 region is CASSLKGALIYEQYF.

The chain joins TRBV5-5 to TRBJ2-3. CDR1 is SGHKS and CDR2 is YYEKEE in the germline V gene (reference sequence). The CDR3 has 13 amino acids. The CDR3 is CASSWEITDTQYF.

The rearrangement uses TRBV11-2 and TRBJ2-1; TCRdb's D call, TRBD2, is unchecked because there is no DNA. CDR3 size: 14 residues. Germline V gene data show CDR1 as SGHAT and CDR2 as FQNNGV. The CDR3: CAGSGTSGYNEQFF.

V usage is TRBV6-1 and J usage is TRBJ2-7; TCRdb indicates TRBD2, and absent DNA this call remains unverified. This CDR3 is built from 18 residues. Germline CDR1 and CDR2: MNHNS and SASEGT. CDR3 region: CASTSRAPSGTRYYEQYF.

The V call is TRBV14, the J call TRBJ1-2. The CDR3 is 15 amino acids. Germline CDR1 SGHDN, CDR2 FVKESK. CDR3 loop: CASSQNIPLGYGYTF.

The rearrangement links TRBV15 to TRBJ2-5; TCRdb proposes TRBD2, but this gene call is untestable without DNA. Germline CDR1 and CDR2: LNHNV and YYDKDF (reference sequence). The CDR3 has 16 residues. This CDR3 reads CATYSGGLSHGETQYF. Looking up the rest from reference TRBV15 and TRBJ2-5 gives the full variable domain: DAMVIQNPRYQVTQFGKPVTLSCSQTLNHNVMYWYQQKSSQAPKLLFHYYDKDFNNEADTPDNFQSRRPNTSFCFLDIRSPGLGDTAMYLCATYSGGLSHGETQYFGPGTRLLVL.

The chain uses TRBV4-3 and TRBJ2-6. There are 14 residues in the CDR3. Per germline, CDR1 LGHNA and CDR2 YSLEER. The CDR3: CASSAYSGANVLTF.

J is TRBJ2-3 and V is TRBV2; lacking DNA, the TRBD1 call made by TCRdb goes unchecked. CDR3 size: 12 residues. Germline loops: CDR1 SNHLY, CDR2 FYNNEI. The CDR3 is CASHQGVRTQYF.

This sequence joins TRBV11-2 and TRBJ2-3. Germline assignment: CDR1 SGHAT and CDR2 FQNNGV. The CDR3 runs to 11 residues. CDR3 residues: CASKGTDTQYF.

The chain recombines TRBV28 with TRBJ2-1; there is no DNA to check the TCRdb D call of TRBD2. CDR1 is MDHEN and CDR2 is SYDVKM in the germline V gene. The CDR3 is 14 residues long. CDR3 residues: CASIEAGGSHEQFF.